One sample yielded the 26 T cell receptor beta chains listed below, sequenced in a study of metastatic and nonmetastatic thyroid tumors. Among the patients, none had received any treatment before thyroid surgery. Using MiXCR, TCRdb re-called clones from the PCR reads. The sample yields tens of thousands of clones, approximately 24% seen once. The sequenced material came from blood. Source of these receptors: a male donor with papillary thyroid cancer or a benign thyroid nodule (not recorded which). Some clones in this sample may be carry-over from other donors' samples.

In this sample, this clone turned up many times. The J gene is TRBJ1-3, the V gene TRBV30; D is unclear. V dropped 5 bases and J dropped 3 bases, with 11 bases sitting between them. The CDR3 has 13 residues. Germline V gene data show CDR1 as GTSNPN and CDR2 as SVGIG (reference sequence). The CDR3 DNA follows: TGTGCCTGGGGAACGGGGATTGGAAACACCATATATTTT. It codes for CAWGTGIGNTIYF.

This clone was observed many times. CDR3 DNA sequence: TGTGCCAGCAGCTCCGGGACAGGGAGGGAGGAGCTGTTTTTT. Translation gives CASSSGTGREELFF. The V and J genes are TRBV5-4 and TRBJ2-2, with TRBD1 matching over 9 bases. The germline CDR1 and CDR2 sequences are SGHNT and YYREEE (reference sequence). Trimming at V came to 3 bases and at J to 10 bases, leaving 7 bases not matched to a gene. The CDR3 covers 14 residues.

Judged by abundance, this clone is medium-sized. The V and J genes are TRBV5-1 and TRBJ2-1; tentative D call: TRBD1 (5 bases). The V gene lost 0 bases and the J gene lost 1 base, with 5 bases spanning the gap. Germline CDR1 reads SGHRS; CDR2 reads YFSETQ. CDR3 length: 14 residues. The CDR3 sequence: CASSLGQSYNEQFF. The CDR3 nucleotides read TGCGCCAGCAGCTTGGGACAGTCCTACAATGAGCAGTTCTTC. Full variable domain (rest looked up from reference TRBV5-1 and TRBJ2-1): KAGVTQTPRYLIKTRGQQVTLSCSPISGHRSVSWYQQTPGQGLQFLFEYFSETQRNKGNFPGRFSGRQFSNSRSEMNVSTLELGDSALYLCASSLGQSYNEQFFGPGTRLTVL.

This clone was counted many times. The chain couples TRBV28 to TRBJ1-5; D is uncertain. Germline lookup yields CDR1 MDHEN and CDR2 SYDVKM. The CDR3 is 12 amino acids. The germline V and J ends were trimmed by 7 bases and 2 bases, with 6 bases remaining between them. CDR3 nucleotide sequence: TGTGCCAGCAACTCACGCAATCAGCCCCAGCATTTT. Its translation: CASNSRNQPQHF.

Many counts were recorded for this clone. The CDR3, as DNA: TGTGCCAGTAGTATACCATTACGGGACAGCAGCAGTGGCACCCTCCACTTT. It codes for CASSIPLRDSSSGTLHF. The chain is built from TRBV19 and TRBJ1-6; 7 nucleotides align to TRBD1. Unmatched junction bases numbered 18, after V lost 2 bases and J lost 14 bases. CDR3 length: 17 residues. CDR1 is LNHDA, CDR2 SQIVND, per germline (reference sequence).

Comments on this clone: Compared with germline, one end of the junction differs, possibly owing to a read error. This chain links TRBV20-1 with TRBJ2-4, with 8 bases identical to TRBD1. There are 14 residues in the CDR3. Per germline, CDR1 DFQATT and CDR2 SNEGSKA (reference sequence). CDR3 loop: CSAGHRGKGNIQDF. DNA of the CDR3: TGCAGTGCTGGTCACAGGGGGAAAGGAAACATTCAGGACTTC.

Judged by abundance, this clone is medium-sized. The genes are TRBV28 and TRBJ2-7; TRBD1 aligns across 9 bases. V dropped 6 bases and J dropped 1; count of bases not matched to a gene: 13. The CDR3 length is 17 residues. CDR1 MDHEN and CDR2 SYDVKM come from the germline V gene. The chain's CDR3 is CASSNRRTGTGSYEQYF. CDR3 in DNA: TGTGCCAGCAGCAACCGACGGACCGGGACAGGGTCCTACGAGCAGTACTTC.

The V and J genes are TRBV5-1 and TRBJ1-2, with a possible D match to TRBD1 (5 bases). The germline V gene has CDR1 SGHRS and CDR2 YFSETQ. CDR3 length: 15 amino acids. V lost 0 bases and J lost 5, with 14 bases in between. The CDR3 sequence: CASSLATDRGYGYTF. In nucleotides, the CDR3 is TGCGCCAGCAGCTTGGCCACGGATCGGGGGTATGGCTACACCTTC.

This chain joins TRBV18 and TRBJ1-4, with 10 bases that match TRBD1. The CDR3 length is 16 residues. V gave up 5 bases and J gave up 3 bases; unmatched junction bases: 6. Germline-derived CDR1 and CDR2 are KGHSH and LQKENI. CDR3 protein: CASSSGQGVSNEKLFF. Written as DNA, the CDR3 is TGTGCCAGCTCATCAGGACAGGGGGTTTCTAATGAAAAACTGTTTTTT.

This chain links TRBV11-2 with TRBJ1-1, with D hard to call. Germline V lookup: CDR1 SGHAT, CDR2 FQNNGV. The CDR3 loop spans 13 amino acids. The V end was cut by 0 bases, the J end by 2 bases, with 4 bases between. This CDR3 reads CASSLDFNTEAFF. The CDR3 nucleotides read TGTGCCAGCAGCTTAGATTTCAACACTGAAGCTTTCTTT.

This clone was counted many times. The V call is TRBV7-7, the J call TRBJ2-5, with D possibly matching TRBD2 (7 bases). Trimming stripped 7 bases from V and 7 bases from J, with 13 bases between. The CDR3 extends over 12 amino acids. Germline V lookup: CDR1 SSHAT, CDR2 FNYEAQ (reference sequence). The CDR3: CASKGGVGTQYF. CDR3 coding DNA: TGTGCCAGCAAAGGGGGGGTAGGGACCCAGTACTTC. Using reference TRBV7-7 and TRBJ2-5 for the parts outside the CDR3, the full variable domain is GAGVSQSPRYKVTKRGQDVTLRCDPISSHATLYWYQQALGQGPEFLTYFNYEAQPDKSGLPSDRFSAERPEGSISTLTIQRTEQRDSAMYRCASKGGVGTQYFGPGTRLLVL.

Many counts were recorded for this clone. The chain has TRBV19 and TRBJ2-5; D is uncertain. V was trimmed by 2 bases and J by 5 bases, leaving 12 bases between them. Germline V gene data show CDR1 as LNHDA and CDR2 as SQIVND (reference sequence). This CDR3 comprises 14 residues. CDR3 bases: TGTGCCAGTAGTATACGGCCCCTTGGGGAGACCCAGTACTTC. It specifies CASSIRPLGETQYF.

CDR3 sequence reads: CASSLDGGLGNGYTF. DNA for the CDR3: TGTGCCAGCAGCTTAGACGGGGGGCTTGGGAATGGCTACACCTTC. The chain joins TRBV11-3 to TRBJ1-2; a weak D match, TRBD1 (6 bases). Germline lookup yields CDR1 SGHNT and CDR2 YENEEA. The V gene lost 0 bases and the J gene lost 6 bases, with 14 bases spanning the gap. This CDR3 contains 15 residues.

There are many counts of this clone. V gene TRBV19 combines with J gene TRBJ1-4; 10 bases map to TRBD1. CDR3 length equals 16 residues. Germline-derived CDR1 and CDR2 are LNHDA and SQIVND (reference sequence). Unmatched junction bases numbered 9, after V lost 4 bases and J lost 7 bases. In DNA, the CDR3 is TGTGCCAGTAGTACGTCCCGGGACAGGGGTAGTGAAAAACTGTTTTTT. It is translated as CASSTSRDRGSEKLFF.

V gene TRBV19 combines with J gene TRBJ2-7; 9 nucleotides align to TRBD2. This CDR3 comprises 14 residues. The trim removed 2 bases at V and 6 bases at J, leaving 5 bases unmatched. The germline CDR1 and CDR2 sequences are LNHDA and SQIVND (reference sequence). CDR3 nucleotide sequence: TGTGCCAGTAGTATAAAAGCGGGAGGAACCGAGCAGTACTTC. Its protein product is CASSIKAGGTEQYF.

This clone showed up many times. This chain uses TRBV5-6 with TRBJ1-4, with D uncertain. The CDR3 length is 14 residues. V dropped 2 bases and J dropped 0 bases, with 5 bases sitting between them. Germline CDR1 reads SGHDT; CDR2 reads YYEEEE. Here the CDR3 DNA reads TGTGCCAGCAGCTTAGGCGCAACTAATGAAAAACTGTTTTTT. Translated: CASSLGATNEKLFF.

This clone was seen repeatedly, ten times or more. The J gene is TRBJ2-5, the V gene TRBV20-1; 7 nucleotides align to TRBD1. Germline trimming cut 3 bases from V and 0 bases from J; bases unmatched to any gene: 4. This CDR3 region has 14 residues. Looked up from germline, CDR1 is DFQATT and CDR2 is SNEGSKA (reference sequence). The CDR3 DNA follows: TGCAGTGCTAGCCGGGACAGCTACCAAGAGACCCAGTACTTC. The encoded protein is CSASRDSYQETQYF.

This clone has ten or more counts. A much more abundant neighbour one base away suggests this may be a read error. The CDR3 is CASSLGRYEQYF. In nucleotides, the CDR3 is TGCGCCAGCAGCTTGGGCAGGTACGAGCAGTACTTC. V and J are TRBV5-1 and TRBJ2-7; D remains ambiguous. V lost 0 bases and J 4 bases, leaving 5 bases between the germline ends. Germline loops: CDR1 SGHRS, CDR2 YFSETQ. This CDR3 contains 12 residues.

The CDR3 region has the DNA TGTGCCAGCAGCTTAGGACAGAAGGAAAAACTGTTTTTT. This sequence encodes CASSLGQKEKLFF. The gene calls are TRBV7-8 and TRBJ1-4; D might be TRBD1 (5 bases). CDR1 is SGHVS, CDR2 FQNEAQ, per germline. CDR3 length equals 13 residues. Trimming pared 1 base from V and 8 bases from J, leaving 8 bases between.

As concerns this clone: The CDR3 end shows no conserved phenylalanine or tryptophan, and so a read error is likely. The rearrangement links TRBV20-1 to TRBJ2-1; TRBD1 matches at 8 bases. This CDR3 has 14 amino acids. V gave up 0 bases and J gave up 9 bases; unmatched junction bases: 7. From germline, CDR1 is DFQATT and CDR2 SNEGSKA (reference sequence). CDR3 DNA sequence: TGCAGTGCTAGAGATCACAGGGGGTTAGGTGAGCAGTTCCTC. Its protein product is CSARDHRGLGEQFL.

This clone was seen many times. The CDR3 region has the DNA TGTGCCAGCAGCCAAACTAGCGGGAGGGGTTACGAGCAGTACTTC. It is translated as CASSQTSGRGYEQYF. The chain uses TRBV3-1 and TRBJ2-7, with 13 bases lining up with TRBD2. Germline CDR1 LGHDT, CDR2 YNNKEL (reference sequence). V trimming: 2 bases; J trimming: 4 bases; junction bases outside the gene matches: 2. The CDR3 is 15 amino acids.

In its sample, this clone was seen many times. The chain uses TRBV29-1 and TRBJ1-1, with D perhaps TRBD1 (6 bases). Germline-derived CDR1 and CDR2 are SQVTM and ANQGSEA. The CDR3 is 13 residues long. V was pared by 5 bases and J by 0 bases, with 10 bases between. The CDR3 region is CSVRGALNTEAFF. CDR3 DNA sequence: TGCAGCGTTAGGGGGGCCCTGAACACTGAAGCTTTCTTT.

This clone has just a few counts. At one of its ends the junction is not consistent with the germline gene, which may arise from a read error. CDR3 coding DNA: TGTGCCAGAGGGGACGCGACAGGGTACGAGACCAAGTACTTC. This gives the protein CARGDATGYETKYF. The chain links TRBV6-1 to TRBJ2-5; 7 bases line up with TRBD1. Germline V lookup: CDR1 MNHNS, CDR2 SASEGT. The CDR3 spans 14 residues.

CDR3 nucleotide sequence: TGTGCCAGCAGCTTAGATAGTTTCACTGAGCAGTTCTTC. This sequence encodes CASSLDSFTEQFF. V and J are TRBV7-2 and TRBJ2-1; D ambiguous. Germline-derived CDR1 and CDR2 are SGHTA and FQGNSA. V gave up 1 base and J gave up 9 bases, with 10 bases separating them. There are 13 residues in the CDR3.

Concerning this clone: One end of the junction varies from germline; a read error may be responsible. The chain carries TRBV5-1 and TRBJ1-6; 7 bases are a match to TRBD1. The CDR3 totals 13 residues. The germline gives CDR1 SGHRS, CDR2 YFSETQ. CDR3 amino acids: CATSKGANSPLHF. The CDR3 DNA is TGCGCCACCAGCAAGGGGGCAAATTCACCCCTCCACTTT.

The J gene is TRBJ2-7, the V gene TRBV28; D call uncertain. V was pared by 7 bases and J by 3 bases, with 10 bases between. The CDR3 contains 12 residues. Germline CDR1 reads MDHEN; CDR2 reads SYDVKM. CDR3 loop: CASITIVYEQYF. The DNA of the CDR3 is TGTGCCAGCATCACCATTGTCTACGAGCAGTACTTC.